These 15 T cell receptor beta chains were sequenced from one sample in a study of shared clonotypes between healthy human individuals. The repertoire was sequenced with immunoSEQ multiplex PCR; TCRdb's copy has only in-frame clones and lacks some. The sample carries over a million clones, more than 95% recorded once. Specimen: naive CD4+ T cells sorted from blood. Subset: CD45RA+ positively selected. All receptors derive from a man aged 25 to 45 in good health.

The rearrangement joins TRBV7-6 to TRBJ1-3, with D tentatively TRBD1 (6 bases). Germline V gives CDR1 SGHVS, CDR2 FNYEAQ. Trimming stripped 0 bases from V and 0 bases from J, with 12 bases between. CDR3 length equals 17 residues. CDR3 nucleotides: TGTGCCAGCAGCTTAGCGATACAGGGCTCCTCTGGAAACACCATATATTTT. It yields the protein CASSLAIQGSSGNTIYF.

For the CDR3, the DNA is TGTGCCAGCAGCGCGGGACTAGCGGCGCACGCGTTCTTC. Its protein product is CASSAGLAAHAFF. V usage is TRBV11-2 and J usage is TRBJ2-1, with 11 bases identical to TRBD2. CDR3 length: 13 amino acids. Trimming at V came to 5 bases and at J to 15 bases, leaving 9 bases not matched to a gene. Germline assignment: CDR1 SGHAT and CDR2 FQNNGV.

The chain joins TRBV5-5 to TRBJ1-5; D remains unclear. Germline V CDR1 and CDR2: SGHKS, YYEKEE (reference sequence). The CDR3 has 14 residues. V was shortened by 4 bases and J by 3 bases, with 11 bases between the two germline ends. The CDR3 protein is CASSVRNYNQPQHF. The CDR3 DNA reads TGTGCCAGCAGCGTCCGTAATTACAATCAGCCCCAGCATTTT.

This rearrangement joins TRBV2 to TRBJ1-5, with D maybe TRBD1 (5 bases). The CDR3 length is 12 residues. Trimming pared 5 bases from V and 6 bases from J, leaving 8 bases between. CDR1 and CDR2 (germline): SNHLY, FYNNEI. CDR3 protein: CASSPGGQPQHF. Written as DNA, the CDR3 is TGTGCCAGCAGTCCCGGGGGTCAGCCCCAGCATTTT.

The rearrangement links TRBV9 to TRBJ2-1; a weak D match, TRBD2 (5 bases). The CDR3 is 16 amino acids. Germline CDR1 reads SGDLS; CDR2 reads YYNGEE. The ends were cut back, 5 bases at V and 2 bases at J, with 17 bases in the middle. CDR3 protein: CASRGSAQFPYNEQFF. The CDR3 DNA reads TGTGCCAGCAGGGGGAGCGCCCAGTTCCCCTACAATGAGCAGTTCTTC. The whole variable domain, remainder taken from reference TRBV9 and TRBJ2-1, is DSGVTQTPKHLITATGQRVTLRCSPRSGDLSVYWYQQSLDQGLQFLIQYYNGEERAKGNILERFSAQQFPDLHSELNLSSLELGDSALYFCASRGSAQFPYNEQFFGPGTRLTVL.

The gene calls are TRBV18 and TRBJ2-5, with 7 bases aligning to TRBD1. Germline V gene lookup returns CDR1 KGHSH and CDR2 LQKENI. V shed 6 bases and J 4 bases; nucleotides not matched to a gene: 11. The CDR3 totals 15 residues. For the CDR3, the DNA is TGTGCCAGCTCGTTATTAGGGGGCGCGGGAGAGACCCAGTACTTC. Translated, it gives CASSLLGGAGETQYF.

The chain joins TRBV28 to TRBJ2-3; tentative D call: TRBD2 (5 bases). The CDR3 covers 14 residues. The germline V gene has CDR1 MDHEN and CDR2 SYDVKM. The V end was cut by 5 bases, the J end by 4 bases, with 13 bases between. The CDR3 is CASSQSGGPDTQYF. CDR3 coding DNA: TGTGCCAGCAGTCAGAGCGGAGGCCCAGATACGCAGTATTTT.

The genes are TRBV9 and TRBJ1-3, with D possibly being TRBD1 (6 bases). The CDR3 totals 12 residues. Per the germline V gene, CDR1 is SGDLS and CDR2 is YYNGEE. Trimming pared 6 bases from V and 2 bases from J, leaving 6 bases between. The CDR3 DNA reads as TGTGCCAGCAAGGGGGCTGGAAACACCATATATTTT. This encodes CASKGAGNTIYF.

The chain couples TRBV14 to TRBJ2-1, with D unclear. Germline V gene sequence: CDR1 SGHDN, CDR2 FVKESK. Trimming took 2 bases from V and 4 from J, leaving 9 bases between them. This CDR3 region has 14 residues. CDR3: CASSQSSAYNEQFF. DNA for the CDR3: TGTGCCAGCAGCCAATCGAGCGCTTACAATGAGCAGTTCTTC.

The rearrangement links TRBV27 to TRBJ1-2, with D hard to call. The CDR3 is made up of 14 amino acids. V dropped 6 bases and J dropped 4 bases, with 15 bases sitting between them. Germline V gives CDR1 MNHEY, CDR2 SMNVEV (reference sequence). CDR3 DNA: TGTGCCAGCAGATCGCCGGAGGGATCCTATGGCTACACCTTC. This translates into CASRSPEGSYGYTF.

The V call is TRBV6-5, the J call TRBJ2-1; tentatively, D is TRBD1 (5 bases). V was shortened by 6 bases and J by 0 bases, with 12 bases between the two germline ends. Germline V lookup: CDR1 MNHEY, CDR2 SVGAGI. The CDR3 runs to 15 residues. The CDR3 DNA sequence: TGTGCCAGCAGCCCCAGGGTATACTCCTACAATGAGCAGTTCTTC. Its translation: CASSPRVYSYNEQFF.

About this clone: Distinct nucleotide sequences in the sample also encode this CDR3. This sequence joins TRBV27 and TRBJ2-6; no clear D gene. The germline CDR1 and CDR2 sequences are MNHEY and SMNVEV (reference sequence). CDR3 size: 15 residues. V gave up 2 bases and J gave up 0 bases, with 5 bases separating them. CDR3 in amino acids: CASSLLSSGANVLTF. CDR3 DNA: TGTGCCAGCAGTTTACTAAGCTCTGGGGCCAACGTCCTGACTTTC.

V gene TRBV27 combines with J gene TRBJ1-2; possible D gene TRBD1, 5 bases. This CDR3 is 17 amino acids long. Per the germline V gene, CDR1 is MNHEY and CDR2 is SMNVEV (reference sequence). The ends were cut back, 4 bases at V and 4 bases at J, with 22 bases in the middle. The CDR3 DNA is TGTGCCAGCAGTTCCGAAGGGCCCGGGGGGTTAGCCTATGGCTACACCTTC. This codes for CASSSEGPGGLAYGYTF.

This chain connects TRBV5-5 to TRBJ1-5, with 9 nucleotides matching TRBD1. This CDR3 has 17 amino acids. The germline CDR1 and CDR2 sequences are SGHKS and YYEKEE (reference sequence). Trimming removed 0 bases from V and 4 bases from J; junction bases left unmatched: 8. The CDR3 loop reads CASSLEGTGLRNQPQHF. The CDR3 nucleotides read TGTGCCAGCAGCTTGGAAGGGACAGGGTTACGGAATCAGCCCCAGCATTTT.

Worth noting for this clone: The same CDR3 is also encoded by other DNA sequences in this sample. This chain connects TRBV29-1 to TRBJ1-5; 7 nucleotides line up with TRBD1. CDR3 length equals 13 residues. J was trimmed by 1 base and V by 6 bases; bases with no gene match: 3. In germline, CDR1 is SQVTM, CDR2 ANQGSEA. Here the CDR3 reads CSVGRGSNQPQHF. In DNA, the CDR3 is TGCAGCGTGGGCAGGGGGAGCAATCAGCCCCAGCATTTT.